These 20 T cell receptor beta chains share one sample of origin, sequenced in a study of shared clonotypes between healthy human individuals. Using immunoSEQ multiplex PCR, the repertoire was profiled, and TCRdb retains in-frame clones only, with some absent. The profile shows more than 900,000 clones, 70% to 80% of them singletons. Sequences were obtained from memory CD4+ T cells from PBMCs. The subset is: CD45RA-negative fraction. Receptors were obtained from a man aged 18 to 35 in good health. Some clones in this sample may be carry-over from other donors' samples.

This chain links TRBV14 with TRBJ2-5; D is unclear. CDR1 and CDR2 from the germline V gene are SGHDN and FVKESK. Between the trimmed V and J ends, which lost 1 base and 7 bases, there was a span of 7 bases. This CDR3 has 12 amino acids. The DNA of the CDR3 is TGTGCCAGCAGCCAAGGTTCTCTGACCCAGTACTTC. Translated: CASSQGSLTQYF.

A word on this clone: This may be a read error, as it is one base from a much larger clone. The chain carries TRBV7-2 and TRBJ2-7; 8 bases are a match to TRBD1. After removal of 5 bases from V and 2 bases from J, the junction contained 5 bases not matched to a gene. This CDR3 region has 14 residues. The germline gives CDR1 SGHTA, CDR2 FQGNSA. DNA for the CDR3: TGTGCCAGCAGCCCTCGGACAGGGACCTACGAGCAGTACTTC. This sequence encodes CASSPRTGTYEQYF. Full variable domain (remainder filled in from reference TRBV7-2 and TRBJ2-7): GAGVSQSPSNKVTEKGKDVELRCDPISGHTALYWYRQSLGQGLEFLIYFQGNSAPDKSGLPSDRFSAERTGGSVSTLTIQRTQQEDSAVYLCASSPRTGTYEQYFGPGTRLTVT.

The CDR3 reads CASRPGGGRGYTF. The DNA of the CDR3 is TGTGCCAGCCGACCGGGAGGGGGCAGGGGCTACACCTTC. This sequence joins TRBV6-5 and TRBJ1-2; the match to TRBD1 covers 7 bases. Germline CDR1 is MNHEY and CDR2 is SVGAGI. This CDR3 region has 13 residues. After removal of 8 bases from V and 8 bases from J, the junction contained 11 bases not matched to a gene.

The chain is built from TRBV7-9 and TRBJ1-6; TRBD1 matches at 8 bases. The germline gives CDR1 SEHNR, CDR2 FQNEAQ (reference sequence). This CDR3 spans 14 amino acids. V lost 4 bases and J lost 10; bases outside the gene matches: 6. The CDR3 DNA sequence: TGTGCCAGCAGCTCCGACAGGGGAAGATCACCCCTCCACTTT. This gives the protein CASSSDRGRSPLHF.

V and J are TRBV29-1 and TRBJ2-7; perhaps TRBD1 as D (6 bases). The ends were cut back, 7 bases at V and 0 bases at J, with 16 bases in the middle. The CDR3 covers 14 residues. Per the germline V gene, CDR1 is SQVTM and CDR2 is ANQGSEA. CDR3 sequence (DNA): TGCAGCGACTACAGGGTGTATTTCTCCTACGAGCAGTACTTC. It translates to CSDYRVYFSYEQYF.

About this clone itself: Within the sample, other DNA sequences also encode this same CDR3. The chain couples TRBV20-1 to TRBJ2-3; D uncertain. CDR3 length: 10 amino acids. Trimming left V 5 bases short and J 4 bases short, with 4 bases between. Germline CDR1 reads DFQATT; CDR2 reads SNEGSKA (reference sequence). The DNA for the CDR3 is TGCAGTGCTCTCGCAGATACGCAGTATTTT. Translating gives CSALADTQYF.

The chain uses TRBV10-3 and TRBJ1-2; D ambiguous. CDR3 length: 14 amino acids. Germline CDR1 reads ENHRY; CDR2 reads SYGVKD. The V end was cut by 2 bases, the J end by 5 bases, with 12 bases between. The CDR3 DNA reads TGTGCCATCAGTGAGAGAGGGTTTGGTTATGGCTACACCTTC. Protein: CAISERGFGYGYTF.

With respect to this clone: This may be a read error, as it is one base from a much larger clone. The same CDR3 can be traced to other DNA sequences in this sample. The chain employs TRBV28 and TRBJ2-7, with D unresolved. Trimming removed 2 bases from V and 3 bases from J, with 5 bases in between. The CDR3 extends over 12 amino acids. The germline CDR1 and CDR2 sequences are MDHEN and SYDVKM. This CDR3 reads CASSLRLYEQYF. The CDR3 DNA reads TGTGCCAGCAGTTTAAGGCTCTACGAGCAGTACTTC.

The chain joins TRBV25-1 to TRBJ2-4; D not certain. Per the germline V gene, CDR1 is MGHDK and CDR2 is SYGVNS. The CDR3 totals 17 residues. The V end was cut by 1 base, the J end by 3 bases, with 16 bases between. CDR3 sequence (DNA): TGTGCCAGCAGTGAATCTGGCCGGCAGCCGGGCAAAAACATTCAGTACTTC. Amino acid sequence: CASSESGRQPGKNIQYF.

The chain joins TRBV2 to TRBJ2-1; TRBD2 matches at 10 bases. Trimming took 0 bases from V and 7 from J; bases not matched to a gene: 9. The CDR3 is made up of 17 amino acids. Germline CDR1 SNHLY, CDR2 FYNNEI. The CDR3: CASSEALLAGVDNEQFF. CDR3 bases: TGTGCCAGCAGTGAAGCGCTTCTAGCGGGAGTAGATAATGAGCAGTTCTTC. The full variable domain, its missing parts supplied by reference TRBV2 and TRBJ2-1, is EPEVTQTPSHQVTQMGQEVILRCVPISNHLYFYWYRQILGQKVEFLVSFYNNEISEKSEIFDDQFSVERPDGSNFTLKIRSTKLEDSAMYFCASSEALLAGVDNEQFFGPGTRLTVL.

Details on this clone: Other DNA sequences in this sample translate to the same CDR3. The chain uses TRBV28 and TRBJ1-5, with D perhaps TRBD1 (5 bases). The CDR3 spans 13 residues. V dropped 4 bases and J dropped 5 bases, with 9 bases sitting between them. Per the germline V gene, CDR1 is MDHEN and CDR2 is SYDVKM. CDR3 nucleotides: TGTGCCAGCAGTTATAGGGGCTATCAGCCCCAGCATTTT. This translates into CASSYRGYQPQHF.

The chain couples TRBV28 to TRBJ2-2, with D maybe TRBD1 (5 bases). Trimming removed 10 bases from V and 3 bases from J, with 15 bases in between. Germline assignment: CDR1 MDHEN and CDR2 SYDVKM. CDR3 length: 14 residues. CDR3 DNA sequence: TGTGCCATAGCCAGGGAAGTCGACACCGGGGAGCTGTTTTTT. Its translation: CAIAREVDTGELFF.

V gene TRBV7-8 combines with J gene TRBJ1-5; D may be TRBD1 (5 bases). This CDR3 is 16 amino acids long. With 0 bases removed from V and 6 bases from J, the gap between germline ends came to 15 bases. Germline assignment: CDR1 SGHVS and CDR2 FQNEAQ. CDR3 amino acids: CASSLADTGGGQPQHF. DNA for the CDR3: TGTGCCAGCAGCTTAGCAGACACGGGGGGTGGTCAGCCCCAGCATTTT.

The genes are TRBV20-1 and TRBJ2-1; 8 nucleotides align to TRBD1. Looked up from germline, CDR1 is DFQATT and CDR2 is SNEGSKA (reference sequence). Unmatched junction bases numbered 4, after V lost 0 bases and J lost 15 bases. This CDR3 is 11 amino acids long. DNA for the CDR3: TGCAGTGCTAGAGATAGGACAGGGCGGTTCTTC. Translating gives CSARDRTGRFF.

The genes are TRBV7-3 and TRBJ2-1; perhaps TRBD1 as D (7 bases). V was pared by 5 bases and J by 3 bases, with 14 bases between. CDR3 length equals 15 residues. Germline V gives CDR1 SGHTA, CDR2 FQGTGA. For the CDR3, the DNA is TGTGCCAGCAGCCCCCAGGGGGGCCTCTACAATGAGCAGTTCTTC. As protein: CASSPQGGLYNEQFF.

This clone showed up just once. The rearrangement links TRBV6-5 to TRBJ1-6; D gene uncertain. There are 14 residues in the CDR3. Germline CDR1 reads MNHEY; CDR2 reads SVGAGI. The V and J ends lost 8 bases and 0 bases respectively, with 8 bases between them. CDR3 nucleotides: TGTGCCAGCGCTGTAGGCTCCTATAATTCACCCCTCCACTTT. Translation gives CASAVGSYNSPLHF.

The table lists this clone with a few counts. The genes are TRBV10-3 and TRBJ2-7; TRBD1 or TRBD2 may be the D gene (5 bases each). The germline V gene encodes CDR1 ENHRY and CDR2 SYGVKD. The CDR3 consists of 13 residues. V lost 6 bases and J lost 2, with 11 bases in between. CDR3 nucleotides: TGTGCCATCAGGGGGGACGGCACCTACGAGCAGTACTTC. Encoded protein: CAIRGDGTYEQYF.

The J gene is TRBJ2-1, the V gene TRBV7-9, with 7 bases that match TRBD2. Germline V gene lookup returns CDR1 SEHNR and CDR2 FQNEAQ (reference sequence). This CDR3 spans 18 amino acids. V was pared by 5 bases and J by 6 bases, with 19 bases of the junction left unmatched. CDR3 bases: TGTGCCAGCAGCCCCCCATTCCGTACTCGCGGGAGAGCCAATGAGCAGTTCTTC. It yields the protein CASSPPFRTRGRANEQFF. The complete variable domain, with remaining parts taken from reference TRBV7-9 and TRBJ2-1, reads DTGVSQNPRHKITKRGQNVTFRCDPISEHNRLYWYRQTLGQGPEFLTYFQNEAQLEKSRLLSDRFSAERPKGSFSTLEIQRTEQGDSAMYLCASSPPFRTRGRANEQFFGPGTRLTVL.

This chain uses TRBV27 with TRBJ2-1, with a weak D call TRBD2 (5 bases). CDR3 length equals 13 residues. From germline, CDR1 is MNHEY and CDR2 SMNVEV (reference sequence). Trimming left V 10 bases short and J 0 bases short, with 10 bases between. Written as DNA, the CDR3 is TGTGCCACCCGGGGTTTCTCCTACAATGAGCAGTTCTTC. Residues: CATRGFSYNEQFF.

V and J are TRBV4-1 and TRBJ1-5; TRBD1 might be the D (5 bases). V was clipped by 1 base and J by 2 bases, with 6 bases between them. CDR3 length equals 14 residues. The V gene's germline CDR1 is MGHRA and CDR2 YSYEKL. The CDR3 is CASSQAGGNQPQHF. CDR3 sequence (DNA): TGCGCCAGCAGCCAAGCGGGGGGCAATCAGCCCCAGCATTTT.